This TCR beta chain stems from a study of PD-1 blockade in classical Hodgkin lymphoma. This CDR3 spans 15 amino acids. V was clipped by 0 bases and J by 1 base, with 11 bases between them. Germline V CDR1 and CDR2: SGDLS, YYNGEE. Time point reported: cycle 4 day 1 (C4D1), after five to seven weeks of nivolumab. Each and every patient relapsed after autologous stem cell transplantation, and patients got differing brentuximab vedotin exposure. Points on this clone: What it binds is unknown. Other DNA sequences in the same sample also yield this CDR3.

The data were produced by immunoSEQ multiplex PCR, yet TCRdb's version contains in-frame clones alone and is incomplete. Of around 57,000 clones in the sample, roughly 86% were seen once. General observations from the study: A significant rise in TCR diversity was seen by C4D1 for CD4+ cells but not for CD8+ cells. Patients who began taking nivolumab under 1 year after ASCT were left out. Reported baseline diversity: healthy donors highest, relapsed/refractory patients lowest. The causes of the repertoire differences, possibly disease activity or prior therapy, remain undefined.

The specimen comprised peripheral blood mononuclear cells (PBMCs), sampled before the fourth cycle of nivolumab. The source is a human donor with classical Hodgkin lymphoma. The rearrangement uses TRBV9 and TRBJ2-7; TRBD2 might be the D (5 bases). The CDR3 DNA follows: TGTGCCAGCAGCGTAGGGGCGGGCACGTCCTACGAGCAGTACTTC. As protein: CASSVGAGTSYEQYF. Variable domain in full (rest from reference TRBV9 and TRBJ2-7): DSGVTQTPKHLITATGQRVTLRCSPRSGDLSVYWYQQSLDQGLQFLIQYYNGEERAKGNILERFSAQQFPDLHSELNLSSLELGDSALYFCASSVGAGTSYEQYFGPGTRLTVT.